The 7 T cell receptor beta chains presented below share a single source sample, sequenced in a study of blood T cell repertoires in COVID-19 (dated by TCRdb to about 2020). Libraries were made using the immunoSEQ multiplex PCR assay. TCRdb retrieved this table from immuneACCESS and kept in-frame rearrangements only. Not all clones are present; in checked studies, unresolved V genes account for under half, and no reason is known for the remainder. This sample has roughly 180,000 clones in its table, and around 80% of those were observed once. Approximately 10% of the sample is in the top ten clones. Sequences were obtained from PBMCs or T cells enriched from blood (not recorded which). The receptors originated from a man aged 50 or older who had recovered from COVID-19.

This rearrangement joins TRBV18 to TRBJ2-7; possible D gene TRBD2, 6 bases. Deletions cut 5 bases from V and 6 bases from J, with 17 bases between. Germline lookup yields CDR1 KGHSH and CDR2 LQKENI. The CDR3 totals 14 residues. CDR3 sequence reads: CASSDPWDLREQYF. DNA for the CDR3: TGTGCCAGCTCAGATCCCTGGGACTTGCGCGAGCAGTACTTC. The whole variable domain, filled in from reference TRBV18 and TRBJ2-7, reads NAGVMQNPRHLVRRRGQEARLRCSPMKGHSHVYWYRQLPEEGLKFMVYLQKENIIDESGMPKERFSAEFPKEGPSILRIQQVVRGDSAAYFCASSDPWDLREQYFGPGTRLTVT.

J is TRBJ1-4 and V is TRBV7-8; tentatively, D is TRBD1 (6 bases). This CDR3 contains 14 residues. V was trimmed by 3 bases and J by 4 bases, leaving 9 bases between them. The V gene's germline CDR1 is SGHVS and CDR2 FQNEAQ. DNA of the CDR3: TGTGCCAGCAGCTTCGGACAGTTTAATGAAAAACTGTTTTTT. Translation gives CASSFGQFNEKLFF.

The chain uses TRBV19 and TRBJ2-3, with a tentative D call TRBD2 (7 bases). This CDR3 is 18 amino acids long. The V end lost 4 bases, the J end lost 4 bases, and 24 bases lay between the germline ends. Per germline, CDR1 LNHDA and CDR2 SQIVND (reference sequence). CDR3 region: CASSTRYGGLPDPDTQYF. CDR3 bases: TGTGCCAGTAGTACCCGATACGGGGGGCTCCCTGACCCAGATACGCAGTATTTT.

This chain uses TRBV12-3 or TRBV12-4 with TRBJ2-3; TRBD2 aligns across 8 bases. V shed 5 bases and J 5 bases; nucleotides not matched to a gene: 3. This CDR3 comprises 13 residues. The chain's CDR3 is CASSPRGGDTQYF. The CDR3 DNA reads as TGTGCCAGCAGTCCCCGGGGGGGAGATACGCAGTATTTT.

The chain uses TRBV5-8 and TRBJ1-5; no clear D. Trimming shortened V by 2 bases and J by 6 bases, and 6 bases separated the two germline ends. CDR1 SGHTS and CDR2 YDEGEE come from the germline V gene. The CDR3 loop spans 12 amino acids. The CDR3 loop reads CASSFRVQPQHF. CDR3 coding DNA: TGTGCCAGCAGCTTTAGAGTTCAGCCCCAGCATTTT.

For the CDR3, the DNA is TGTGCCAGCAGCCAATGGACTAGCGGGAGCCCCGGGGAGCTGTTTTTT. Its translation is CASSQWTSGSPGELFF. The chain links TRBV7-9 to TRBJ2-2; 13 bases match TRBD2. The length of the CDR3 is 16 residues. Per the germline V gene, CDR1 is SEHNR and CDR2 is FQNEAQ (reference sequence). V lost 5 bases, J lost 6 bases, and 6 bases stayed unmatched.

V is TRBV5-1 and J is TRBJ1-6; 8 bases are shared with TRBD1. The CDR3 length is 14 residues. Trimming at V came to 4 bases and at J to 7 bases, leaving 4 bases not matched to a gene. Germline loops: CDR1 SGHRS, CDR2 YFSETQ. CDR3 sequence reads: CASSRDRSNSPLHF. The CDR3 DNA follows: TGCGCCAGCAGCAGGGACAGGAGCAATTCACCCCTCCACTTT.